The 29 T cell receptor beta chains in this list originate from one sample, sequenced in a study of molecular identifiers for immune sequencing clone quantification. Each CDR3 protein is one row after TCRdb ran MiXCR on the PCR reads. This sample has under 85,000 distinct CDR3 sequences, with around 17% found just once. Sequenced sample: naive CD8+ T cells from blood, with Jurkat cell RNA spiked in. Subset defined: FACS-sorted CD8+CD4-CCR7+CD45RA+ naive T cells. The receptors here all came from a human donor in good health. Some libraries in this study had Jurkat cell RNA spiked in.

This clonotype was observed a few times. One end of the junction is discordant with germline, which a read error may explain. This chain joins TRBV28 and TRBJ2-7, with 8 bases lining up with TRBD1. This CDR3 spans 15 amino acids. In germline, CDR1 is MDHEN, CDR2 SYDVKM. CDR3 region: CASSPGQGADYEQCF. The CDR3 DNA reads TGTGCCAGCAGCCCGGGCCAGGGGGCTGACTACGAGCAGTGCTTC.

Points on this clonotype: This sequence may be a read error, since a much larger clone differs from it by one base. The chain is built from TRBV5-3 and TRBJ2-3; D is unresolved. TRBV5-3 is marked as an open reading frame, function uncertain. The CDR3 loop spans 15 amino acids. The CDR3 coding sequence is TGTGCCAGCAGCTACGGGCAGTGGGACACAGATACGCAGTATTTT. This translates into CASSYGQWDTDTQYF.

This clonotype was picked up many times. The chain combines TRBV6-6 with TRBJ2-1; the match to TRBD2 covers 15 bases. V lost 6 bases, J lost 7 bases, and 4 bases stayed unmatched. In germline, CDR1 is MNHNY, CDR2 SVGAGI (reference sequence). This CDR3 has 15 residues. The CDR3 nucleotides read TGTGCCAGCAGCGGACTAGCGGGAGGGCCAAATGAGCAGTTCTTC. Translating gives CASSGLAGGPNEQFF.

In its sample, this clonotype was seen many times. The V call is TRBV14, the J call TRBJ2-7; the D is unclear. The CDR3 contains 13 residues. Germline loops: CDR1 SGHDN, CDR2 FVKESK. V lost 4 bases to trimming and J lost 3 bases, with 10 bases between them. The CDR3 is CASSREDHYEQYF. CDR3 coding DNA: TGTGCCAGCAGCCGAGAGGACCACTACGAGCAGTACTTC.

This clonotype was observed at least ten times. The CDR3 reads CATSSSFGIGYGYTF. The DNA for the CDR3 is TGTGCCACCAGCTCCTCTTTCGGGATCGGCTATGGCTACACCTTC. The chain recombines TRBV15 with TRBJ1-2; D unresolved. CDR1 is LNHNV, CDR2 YYDKDF, per germline (reference sequence). With 5 bases removed from V and 4 bases from J, the gap between germline ends came to 17 bases. The CDR3 totals 15 residues.

This clonotype came up many times. This chain joins TRBV18 and TRBJ1-5; 7 nucleotides align to TRBD1. Looked up from germline, CDR1 is KGHSH and CDR2 is LQKENI. This CDR3 is 16 amino acids long. V was clipped by 2 bases and J by 3 bases; unmatched bases: 7. The chain's CDR3 is CASSPGTVSYNQPQHF. The CDR3 bases are TGTGCCAGCTCACCAGGGACAGTTAGTTACAATCAGCCCCAGCATTTT. Together with reference TRBV18 and TRBJ1-5, the CDR3 gives the full variable domain: NAGVMQNPRHLVRRRGQEARLRCSPMKGHSHVYWYRQLPEEGLKFMVYLQKENIIDESGMPKERFSAEFPKEGPSILRIQQVVRGDSAAYFCASSPGTVSYNQPQHFGDGTRLSIL.

This clonotype was recorded many times. This chain joins TRBV13 and TRBJ1-2; D is undetermined. CDR1 is PRHDT and CDR2 is FYEKMQ in the germline V gene (reference sequence). The CDR3 runs to 12 residues. Trimming took off 2 bases at V and 3 bases at J, with 4 bases between the two ends. The CDR3 region is CASSLSDYGYTF. The DNA for the CDR3 is TGTGCCAGCAGCTTATCGGACTATGGCTACACCTTC.

This clonotype occurred many times. CDR3 nucleotides: TGTGCCAGCAGCGTGAGCCTGTCGGTCGGGGAGGGGTCCTACAATGAGCAGTTCTTC. It encodes CASSVSLSVGEGSYNEQFF. The rearrangement joins TRBV7-8 to TRBJ2-1, with 7 bases identical to TRBD2. V dropped 5 bases and J dropped 1; count of bases not matched to a gene: 17. Germline V gives CDR1 SGHVS, CDR2 FQNEAQ. This CDR3 spans 19 amino acids.

This clonotype was detected ten times or more. This chain connects TRBV18 to TRBJ2-1, with a possible D match to TRBD2 (5 bases). The V gene's germline CDR1 is KGHSH and CDR2 LQKENI. The CDR3 runs to 18 residues. The V end lost 3 bases, the J end lost 0 bases, and 18 bases lay between the germline ends. CDR3 nucleotides: TGTGCCAGCTCACCCTCCGAGGGAAATATACTCTCCTACAATGAGCAGTTCTTC. Encoded protein: CASSPSEGNILSYNEQFF.

This clonotype was picked up many times. The chain is built from TRBV5-4 and TRBJ2-3; D call uncertain. The length of the CDR3 is 12 residues. Trimming cost V 4 bases and J 5 bases, with 8 bases left between them. Germline values: CDR1 SGHNT, CDR2 YYREEE (reference sequence). CDR3 in DNA: TGTGCCAGCAGCGACTTGAAAGATACGCAGTATTTT. Translated, it gives CASSDLKDTQYF.

This clonotype was recorded many times. The chain is built from TRBV2 and TRBJ2-1, with 11 bases that match TRBD2. CDR3 length equals 16 residues. V shed 6 bases and J 5 bases; nucleotides not matched to a gene: 9. Germline values: CDR1 SNHLY, CDR2 FYNNEI. The CDR3 DNA is TGTGCCAGCAGGGTCTTAGAACTAGCGGGAGACAATGAGCAGTTCTTC. Translation: CASRVLELAGDNEQFF.

This clonotype was detected many times. This chain joins TRBV30 and TRBJ2-7; no reliable D call. The CDR3 length is 15 residues. The V gene lost 4 bases and the J gene lost 4 bases, with 20 bases spanning the gap. In germline, CDR1 is GTSNPN, CDR2 SVGIG (reference sequence). The CDR3 protein is CAWTMETPSGYEQYF. For the CDR3, the DNA is TGTGCCTGGACGATGGAAACGCCCTCCGGGTACGAGCAGTACTTC.

This clonotype was counted many times. The chain joins TRBV15 to TRBJ1-4; D is unclear. The CDR3 spans 12 residues. The germline CDR1 and CDR2 sequences are LNHNV and YYDKDF (reference sequence). V lost 4 bases and J lost 8, with 8 bases in between. CDR3 DNA sequence: TGTGCCACCAGCATAAGCATGGAAAAACTGTTTTTT. Its protein is CATSISMEKLFF.

J is TRBJ1-4 and V is TRBV2; 8 nucleotides agree with TRBD1. The CDR3 totals 14 residues. Germline-derived CDR1 and CDR2 are SNHLY and FYNNEI. The ends lost 4 bases at V and 7 bases at J; junction bases unmatched: 5. The CDR3 bases are TGTGCCAGCAGTGGGACAGGGAATGGTGAAAAACTGTTTTTT. Protein: CASSGTGNGEKLFF.

Concerning this clonotype itself: Given the absence of the conserved phenylalanine or tryptophan at the CDR3 end, a read error is likely. The CDR3 sequence is CASSLLAGDLPDEQYL. Written as DNA, the CDR3 is TGTGCCAGCAGTCTACTAGCGGGAGACCTCCCCGACGAGCAGTACCTC. The chain joins TRBV28 to TRBJ2-7, with TRBD2 matching 11 bases. V was clipped by 5 bases and J by 5 bases; unmatched bases: 11. Germline CDR1 reads MDHEN; CDR2 reads SYDVKM. The CDR3 runs 16 residues.

The chain recombines TRBV6-1 with TRBJ1-5; D gene ambiguous. There are 15 residues in the CDR3. CDR1 is MNHNS, CDR2 SASEGT, per germline. The V end was cut by 2 bases, the J end by 6 bases, with 14 bases between. The CDR3 nucleotides read TGTGCCAGCAGTGAATTGGGGAGGGCTTTTCAGCCCCAGCATTTT. Encoded protein: CASSELGRAFQPQHF.

This clonotype was seen ten or more times. The chain has TRBV12-3 or TRBV12-4 and TRBJ2-7; no reliable D call. The CDR3 loop spans 13 amino acids. The V end lost 6 bases, the J end lost 4 bases, and 13 bases lay between the germline ends. CDR3 sequence: CASSSRFGYEQYF. Written as DNA, the CDR3 is TGTGCCAGCAGCTCTAGGTTCGGTTACGAGCAGTACTTC.

At least ten counts were recorded for this clonotype. V is TRBV6-1 and J is TRBJ2-1; D unresolved. V shed 3 bases and J shed 0 bases, with 3 bases lying between them. CDR1 and CDR2 from the germline V gene are MNHNS and SASEGT. This CDR3 has 13 amino acids. The CDR3 sequence is CASSEISYNEQFF. DNA of the CDR3: TGTGCCAGCAGTGAGATCTCCTACAATGAGCAGTTCTTC.

This clonotype showed up just a few times. CDR3 coding DNA: TGTGCCAGTGGTCTTCTAGCAAACTCCTACGAGCAGTACTTC. This codes for CASGLLANSYEQYF. This chain uses TRBV19 with TRBJ2-7, with D perhaps TRBD2 (5 bases). The CDR3 is made up of 14 amino acids. Germline-derived CDR1 and CDR2 are LNHDA and SQIVND (reference sequence). V was clipped by 8 bases and J by 0 bases, with 14 bases between them. The full variable domain, its missing parts supplied by reference TRBV19 and TRBJ2-7, is DGGITQSPKYLFRKEGQNVTLSCEQNLNHDAMYWYRQDPGQGLRLIYYSQIVNDFQKGDIAEGYSVSREKKESFPLTVTSAQKNPTAFYLCASGLLANSYEQYFGPGTRLTVT.

This clonotype was recorded at least ten times. The CDR3 DNA reads as TGTGCCAGCAGTACCGACAGAACTGAAGCTTTCTTT. This translates into CASSTDRTEAFF. The chain recombines TRBV13 with TRBJ1-1, with D possibly matching TRBD1 (5 bases). Germline assignment: CDR1 PRHDT and CDR2 FYEKMQ (reference sequence). V lost 6 bases and J lost 5, with 10 bases in between. There are 12 residues in the CDR3.

This clonotype was seen a few times. The rearrangement uses TRBV20-1 and TRBJ2-1, with 9 positions matching TRBD2. The V gene's germline CDR1 is DFQATT and CDR2 SNEGSKA (reference sequence). CDR3 size: 17 residues. V lost 1 base, J lost 2 bases, and 9 bases stayed unmatched. The CDR3 nucleotides are TGCAGTGCTAGAGGAATCAGCGGGAGGAGTCCCTACAATGAGCAGTTCTTC. It yields the protein CSARGISGRSPYNEQFF.

There are many counts of this clonotype. The chain links TRBV6-5 to TRBJ2-1, with 9 bases aligning to TRBD1. The CDR3 length is 15 residues. Germline trimming cut 3 bases from V and 8 bases from J; bases unmatched to any gene: 8. Per the germline V gene, CDR1 is MNHEY and CDR2 is SVGAGI. As DNA, the CDR3 is TGTGCCAGCAGTTATTCGGGACAGGGCCTCGATGAGCAGTTCTTC. Translated: CASSYSGQGLDEQFF.

Ten or more counts support this clonotype. V usage is TRBV6-5 and J usage is TRBJ2-1; D might be TRBD2 (5 bases). There are 15 residues in the CDR3. Germline V gives CDR1 MNHEY, CDR2 SVGAGI. V lost 4 bases and J lost 1, with 11 bases in between. CDR3 bases: TGTGCCAGCAGTTCCGGGATAGGGTCCTACAATGAGCAGTTCTTC. Its translation: CASSSGIGSYNEQFF.

J is TRBJ2-7 and V is TRBV10-2; TRBD2 aligns across 10 bases. Germline V gives CDR1 WSHSY, CDR2 SAAADI. This CDR3 is 16 amino acids long. V dropped 6 bases and J dropped 5; count of bases not matched to a gene: 13. DNA of the CDR3: TGCGCCAGCAGCGCCGCGACGCTAGCGGGAGTAAACGAGCAGTACTTC. Translation gives CASSAATLAGVNEQYF.

For this clonotype: A clone one base away is much larger, so this may be a read error. The chain couples TRBV5-1 to TRBJ2-7, with D perhaps given as TRBD1 or TRBD2 (5 bases each). Between the trimmed V and J ends, which lost 0 bases and 1 base, there was a span of 17 bases. Per germline, CDR1 SGHRS and CDR2 YFSETQ. This CDR3 is built from 17 residues. The CDR3 DNA follows: TGCGCCAGCAGCTTGGATGACATAGGGTGGGGGTCCTACGAGCAGTACTTC. This gives the protein CASSLDDIGWGSYEQYF.

This chain uses TRBV27 with TRBJ2-2; the D gene is possibly TRBD1 (5 bases). CDR1 and CDR2 from the germline V gene are MNHEY and SMNVEV (reference sequence). Between the trimmed V and J ends, which lost 3 bases and 6 bases, there was a span of 8 bases. CDR3 length equals 13 residues. CDR3 sequence: CASSLGPSGELFF. The DNA of the CDR3 is TGTGCCAGCAGTTTGGGGCCTTCCGGGGAGCTGTTTTTT.

In its sample, this clonotype was seen a few times. This may arise from a read error, as a much more abundant clone is one base away. The V and J genes are TRBV19 and TRBJ2-7, with D perhaps matching TRBD2 (5 bases). Germline V lookup: CDR1 LNHDA, CDR2 SQIVND (reference sequence). The V gene lost 5 bases and the J gene lost 5 bases, with 13 bases spanning the gap. This CDR3 is built from 13 residues. The CDR3 coding sequence is TGTGCCAGTAGTGTAGCGCCGAGTAACGAGCAGTACTTC. Its protein product is CASSVAPSNEQYF.

This clonotype has at least ten counts. V is TRBV7-2 and J is TRBJ1-1; D is ambiguous. The CDR3 covers 15 residues. V shed 1 base and J shed 1 base, with 10 bases lying between them. Germline V lookup: CDR1 SGHTA, CDR2 FQGNSA. In DNA, the CDR3 is TGTGCCAGCAGCTTAGTACGAGGGTCGAACACTGAAGCTTTCTTT. This codes for CASSLVRGSNTEAFF.

This clonotype was seen ten or more times. The rearrangement uses TRBV12-3 or TRBV12-4 and TRBJ2-5; either TRBD1 or TRBD2 may fit D (5 bases each). The germline V and J ends were trimmed by 5 bases and 5 bases, with 15 bases remaining between them. The CDR3 has 14 residues. CDR3: CASSTSGTWETQYF. For the CDR3, the DNA is TGTGCCAGCAGTACGAGTGGGACGTGGGAGACCCAGTACTTC.